This TCR beta chain was recovered during a study of shared clonotypes between healthy human individuals. The assay was immunoSEQ multiplex PCR, and TCRdb's table has in-frame clones only and misses some. Of approximately 840,000 clones in the sample, about 97% were seen once. V lost 5 bases, J lost 5 bases, and 0 bases lay in between. The CDR3 contains 10 residues. The germline CDR1 and CDR2 sequences are MDHEN and SYDVKM. Terminally differentiated effector memory CD45RA+ cells were left out of the naive CD8 fraction, which was CD45RO-negative and positively selected for CCR7. The sequenced sample was naive CD8+ T cells sorted from blood. This clonotype was sampled from a man aged 25-45 years in good health. This chain uses TRBV28 with TRBJ1-4; no clear D gene. This chain's CDR3 is CASSNEKLFF. The CDR3 region has the DNA TGTGCCAGCAGTAATGAAAAACTGTTTTTT.